This T cell receptor beta chain was observed in a study of blood T cell repertoires in COVID-19. Study-wide context: There were acute and convalescent COVID-19 samples, and they came from the United States, Italy and Spain. Sample material is recorded as cDNA or gDNA derived from T cells, B-cell-depleted T cells, or PBMCs.

Generated by immunoSEQ multiplex PCR, the TCRdb table keeps only in-frame clones and is missing some. The data hold over 45,000 clones, with roughly 79% observed a single time. The germline V gene encodes CDR1 MNHEY and CDR2 SMNVEV (reference sequence). This CDR3 has 13 residues. The junction had 5 bases not matched to a gene; V was cut back by 10 bases and J by 4 bases. Sequenced input: peripheral blood. The gene calls are TRBV27 and TRBJ1-4; TRBD1 matches at 8 bases. The source of this sequence is a woman of 80 years or more with active or convalescent COVID-19. The CDR3 DNA follows: TGTGCCACCCAGGGGGCTAATAATGAAAAACTGTTTTTT. Translated: CATQGANNEKLFF.